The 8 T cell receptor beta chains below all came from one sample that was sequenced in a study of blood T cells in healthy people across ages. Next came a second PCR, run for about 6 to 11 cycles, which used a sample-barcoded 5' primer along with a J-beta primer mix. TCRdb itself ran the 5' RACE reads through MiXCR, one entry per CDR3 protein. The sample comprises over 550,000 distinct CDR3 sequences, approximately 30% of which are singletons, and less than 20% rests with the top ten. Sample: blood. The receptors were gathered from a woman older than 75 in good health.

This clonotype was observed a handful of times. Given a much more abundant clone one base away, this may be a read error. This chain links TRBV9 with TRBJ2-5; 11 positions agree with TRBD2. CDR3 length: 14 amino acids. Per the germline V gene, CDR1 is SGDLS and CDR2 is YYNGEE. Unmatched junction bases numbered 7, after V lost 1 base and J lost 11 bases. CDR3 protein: CASSVTSGGGEQYF. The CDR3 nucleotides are TGTGCCAGCAGCGTAACTAGCGGGGGAGGTGAGCAGTACTTC.

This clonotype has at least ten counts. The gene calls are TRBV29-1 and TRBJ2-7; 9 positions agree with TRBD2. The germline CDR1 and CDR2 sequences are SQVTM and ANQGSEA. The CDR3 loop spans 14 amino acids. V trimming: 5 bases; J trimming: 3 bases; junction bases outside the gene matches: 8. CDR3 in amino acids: CSVQRGAGNYEQYF. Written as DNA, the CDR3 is TGCAGCGTTCAGCGGGGGGCCGGCAACTACGAGCAGTACTTC.

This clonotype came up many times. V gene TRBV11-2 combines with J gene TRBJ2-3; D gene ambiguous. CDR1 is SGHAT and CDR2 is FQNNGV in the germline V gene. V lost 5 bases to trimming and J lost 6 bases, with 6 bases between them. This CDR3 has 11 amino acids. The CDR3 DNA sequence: TGTGCCAGCAGCCCCTATGATACGCAGTATTTT. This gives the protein CASSPYDTQYF. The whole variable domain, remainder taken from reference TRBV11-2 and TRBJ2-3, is EAGVAQSPRYKIIEKRQSVAFWCNPISGHATLYWYQQILGQGPKLLIQFQNNGVVDDSQLPKDRFSAERLKGVDSTLKIQPAKLEDSAVYLCASSPYDTQYFGPGTRLTVL.

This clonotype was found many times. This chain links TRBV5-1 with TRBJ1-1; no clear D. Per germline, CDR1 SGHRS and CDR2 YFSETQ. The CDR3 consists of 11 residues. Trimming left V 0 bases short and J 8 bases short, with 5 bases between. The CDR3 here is CASSLGAEAFF. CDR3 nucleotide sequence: TGCGCCAGCAGCTTGGGCGCAGAAGCTTTCTTT.

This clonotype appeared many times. The CDR3 reads CSARDWKGLYEQYF. The CDR3 DNA follows: TGCAGTGCTAGAGATTGGAAGGGTTTGTACGAGCAGTACTTC. The chain joins TRBV20-1 to TRBJ2-7; D remains unclear. The CDR3 is 14 amino acids. CDR1 and CDR2 from the germline V gene are DFQATT and SNEGSKA (reference sequence). Deletions cut 0 bases from V and 4 bases from J, with 13 bases between.

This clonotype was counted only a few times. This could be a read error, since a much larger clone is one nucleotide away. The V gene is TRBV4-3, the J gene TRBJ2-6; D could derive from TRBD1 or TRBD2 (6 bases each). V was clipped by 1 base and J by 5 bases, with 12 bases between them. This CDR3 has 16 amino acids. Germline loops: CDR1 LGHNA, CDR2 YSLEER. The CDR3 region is CASSQVGGRWANVLTF. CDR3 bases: TGCGCCAGCAGCCAAGTAGGGGGGCGCTGGGCCAACGTCCTGACTTTC.

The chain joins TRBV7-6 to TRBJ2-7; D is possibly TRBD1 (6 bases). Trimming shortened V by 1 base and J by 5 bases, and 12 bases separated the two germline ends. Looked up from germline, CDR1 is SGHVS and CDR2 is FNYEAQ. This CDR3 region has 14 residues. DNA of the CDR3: TGTGCCAGCAGCTTAGAACAGGGAAGCCACGAGCAGTACTTC. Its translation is CASSLEQGSHEQYF.

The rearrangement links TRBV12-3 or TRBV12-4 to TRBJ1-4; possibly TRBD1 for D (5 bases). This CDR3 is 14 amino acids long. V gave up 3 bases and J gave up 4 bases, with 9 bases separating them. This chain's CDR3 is CASSLRRGNEKLFF. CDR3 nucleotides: TGTGCCAGCAGTTTGAGAAGGGGTAATGAAAAACTGTTTTTT.